The clone carrying this TCR beta chain was counted only a few times. A universal primer site was created by template switching, with the cDNA bearing unique molecular identifiers. TCRdb passed the 5' RACE reads through MiXCR, listing each CDR3 protein once. In the table there are roughly 720,000 distinct CDR3 sequences, about 20% of which are singletons. There were only healthy Caucasians among the donors. This sample stems from a study of identical twins. These data also featured in a second study, about T cells expressing NK-cell markers. As that report states: The TCR beta repertoires were obtained from sorted CD3+CD56+NKG2C+, CD3+CD56+NKG2C- and CD3+CD56-NKG2C+ T cells. Researchers report these clonotypes also headed the CD3+CD56-NKG2C+ fraction in several donors.

The clonotype comes from a woman aged 18 to 35 in good health. The source material was PBMCs.

CDR3 DNA sequence: TGTGCCAGCAGCACGGACAGGGGAGGTTCACCCCTCCACTTT. Its translation: CASSTDRGGSPLHF. The chain is built from TRBV12-3 or TRBV12-4 and TRBJ1-6; TRBD1 aligns across 9 bases. This CDR3 region has 14 residues. Trimming took 6 bases from V and 9 from J; bases not matched to a gene: 6.